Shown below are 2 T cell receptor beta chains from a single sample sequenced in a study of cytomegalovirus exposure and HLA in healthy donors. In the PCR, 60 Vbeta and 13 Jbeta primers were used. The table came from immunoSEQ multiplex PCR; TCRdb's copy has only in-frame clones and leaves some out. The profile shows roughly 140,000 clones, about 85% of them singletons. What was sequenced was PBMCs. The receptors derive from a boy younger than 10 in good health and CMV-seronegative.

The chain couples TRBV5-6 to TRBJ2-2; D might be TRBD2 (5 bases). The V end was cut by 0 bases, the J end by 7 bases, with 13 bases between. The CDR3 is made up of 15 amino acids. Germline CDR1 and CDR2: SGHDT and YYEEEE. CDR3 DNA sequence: TGTGCCAGCAGCTTGGACGCGGGTGCGGGCGGGGAGCTGTTTTTT. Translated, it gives CASSLDAGAGGELFF.

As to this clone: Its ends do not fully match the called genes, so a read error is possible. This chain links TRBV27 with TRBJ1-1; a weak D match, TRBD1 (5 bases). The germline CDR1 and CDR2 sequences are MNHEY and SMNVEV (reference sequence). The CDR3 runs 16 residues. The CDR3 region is CASSPIFPPAGKDPLF. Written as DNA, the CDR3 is TGTGCCAGCAGTCCTATATTTCCCCCGGCAGGGAAAGACCCTCTATTT.